A single T cell receptor beta chain is shown here with its context. Its specific antigen is unknown. Per-nucleotide qualities are absent, and no much larger clonotype sits a single base away. Libraries were constructed by the immunoSEQ multiplex PCR assay. Some 9.9 x 10^4 TCR templates per sample were assayed by the deep sequencing platform. Genomic DNA extracted from sorted T cells was the material used for TCRbeta CDR3 sequencing. The published analysis was carried out like this. The R programming language was used for clonal analysis of TCRbeta CDR3 data. Alloreactive CD4+ and CD8+ clones were identified by comparing unstimulated samples to CFSE-low samples taken after the reaction. By matching sequences to the repertoires of sorted unstimulated Treg and non-Treg cells, each alloreactive CD4+ clone was assigned a regulatory or non-regulatory origin. TCRdb's version of the immuneACCESS table is confined to in-frame rearrangements and falls short of the full clone set. An unresolved V gene accounts for under half of the shortfall where checked; the remainder is of unknown origin. Clone size and V and J calls were adopted from that table, with D and trimming inferred from the DNA. In all, the sample holds some 100,000 clones, and about 90% of those were seen once. The ten largest clones represent approximately 0.71% of the sample.

Sorted unstimulated T cells, along with proliferating T cells recovered from mixed lymphocyte reactions, underwent TCRbeta CDR3 sequencing. Fresh whole blood from nine to ten HLA-typed healthy donors was used as the source from which PBMCs were isolated. To map where alloreactive clones came from, CD4+ regulatory T cells in the unstimulated state were FACS-sorted. The data were taken from a study of siplizumab effects on memory and regulatory T cells (dated by TCRdb to about 2019). Looking at the study overall: The study looked at the effect of siplizumab, an anti-CD2 antibody, on alloreactive T-cell subsets in allogeneic mixed lymphocyte reactions made from human PBMCs. The study at large found these results: For roughly 80-96% of proliferating CD4+ or CD8+ clones, no naive or memory phenotype could be assigned. Unstimulated naive T cells appeared more diverse than memory T cells, and naive cells seemed to contribute substantially to the alloresponse. In reactions with siplizumab, an average of roughly 70% of mappable alloreactive CD4+ clones were Treg-derived, compared with 25% to 30% in control reactions. Siplizumab significantly reduced the cumulative frequency of alloreactive sequences traceable to unstimulated CD4+ memory T cells. No functional confirmation was obtained for the suppressive function of proliferating Tregs from siplizumab cultures. Sequences below about 10^-5 frequency were poorly captured, so only a minor fraction of alloreactive clones could be mapped to unstimulated subsets.

The TCR was taken from a human donor in good health. The specimen was Tregs sorted from blood.

The CDR3 region has the sequence CASSVQGISGADTQYF. In nucleotide form, the sequence is TGCGCCAGCAGTGTCCAGGGGATTAGCGGCGCAGATACGCAGTATTTT. The rearranged segments are TRBV10-1 and TRBJ2-3, with the D assignment possibly TRBD1 or TRBD2, given 6 matching bases for each. V is reduced by 4 bases and J by 4 bases, leaving a spacing of 18 bases between them. As encoded in the germline V gene (reference sequence), CDR1 is WNHNN while CDR2 is SYGVQD. The CDR3 numbers 16 residues from cysteine through phenylalanine. This entry keeps only the CDR3 DNA: 48 bases, framed from base 1.